This T cell receptor (beta chain) appears in the sequencing data of a study of T cell repertoires in cytomegalovirus infection. Study-level background: Selection of CMV epitopes for the study included recently identified HLA-C-restricted and well-studied HLA-B-restricted ones.

Germline CDR1 reads ENHRY; CDR2 reads SYGVKD. The CDR3 sequence is 16 residues long. The ends lost 6 bases at V and 6 bases at J; junction bases unmatched: 13. TCRdb re-called the reads with MiXCR, one entry per CDR3 protein. The table has some 920,000 distinct CDR3 sequences, about 33% seen once. As to this clonotype: Its specificity is not known.

This material consisted of cultured CD8+ T cells from PBMCs, taken from culture after CMV antigen stimulation. The V and J genes are TRBV10-3 and TRBJ2-2, with 7 bases that match TRBD1. The source is a human donor in good health (CMV status not recorded). Some clones in this sample may be carry-over from other donors' samples. The CDR3 nucleotides read TGTGCCATCAGCGCCTCCGGGACAGTTGCTCCCGGGGAGCTGTTTTTT. Its protein is CAISASGTVAPGELFF.